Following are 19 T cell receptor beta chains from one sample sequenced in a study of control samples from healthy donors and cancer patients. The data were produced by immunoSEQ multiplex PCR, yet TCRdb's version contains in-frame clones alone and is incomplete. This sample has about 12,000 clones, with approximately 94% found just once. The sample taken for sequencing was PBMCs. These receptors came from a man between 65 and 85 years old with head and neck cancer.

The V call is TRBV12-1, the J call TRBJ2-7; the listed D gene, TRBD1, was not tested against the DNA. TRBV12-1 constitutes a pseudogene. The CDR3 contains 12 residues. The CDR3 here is CASSPPDYEQYF. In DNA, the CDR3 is TGTGCCAGCAGCCCCCCAGATTACGAGCAGTACTTC.

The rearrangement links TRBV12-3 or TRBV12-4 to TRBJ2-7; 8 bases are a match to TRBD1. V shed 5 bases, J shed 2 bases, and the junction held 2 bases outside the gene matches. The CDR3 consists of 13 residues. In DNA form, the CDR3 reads TGTGCCAGCAGTGTACAGGGGGCCTACGAGCAGTACTTC. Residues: CASSVQGAYEQYF.

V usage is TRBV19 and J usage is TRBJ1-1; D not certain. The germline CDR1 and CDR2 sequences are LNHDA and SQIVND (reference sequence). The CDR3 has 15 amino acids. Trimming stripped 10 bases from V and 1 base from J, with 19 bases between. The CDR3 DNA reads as TGTGCCACCTCCCCCCGGGCGAACTCGAACACTGAAGCTTTCTTT. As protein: CATSPRANSNTEAFF.

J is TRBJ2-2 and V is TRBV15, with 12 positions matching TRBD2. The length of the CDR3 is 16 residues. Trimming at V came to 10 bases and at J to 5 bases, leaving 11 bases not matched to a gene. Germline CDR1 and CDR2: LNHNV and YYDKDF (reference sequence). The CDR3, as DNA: TGTGCCAACGCAACCACTAGCGGGAGGTGTACCGGGGAGCTGTTTTTT. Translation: CANATTSGRCTGELFF. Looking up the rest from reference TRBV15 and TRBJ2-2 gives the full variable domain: DAMVIQNPRYQVTQFGKPVTLSCSQTLNHNVMYWYQQKSSQAPKLLFHYYDKDFNNEADTPDNFQSRRPNTSFCFLDIRSPGLGDTAMYLCANATTSGRCTGELFFGEGSRLTVL.

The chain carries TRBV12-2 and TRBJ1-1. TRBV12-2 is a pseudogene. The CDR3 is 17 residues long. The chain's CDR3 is CASRPGARERLNTEAFF. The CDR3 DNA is TGTGCAAGTCGCCCGGGGGCCAGGGAGAGGCTGAACACTGAAGCTTTCTTT.

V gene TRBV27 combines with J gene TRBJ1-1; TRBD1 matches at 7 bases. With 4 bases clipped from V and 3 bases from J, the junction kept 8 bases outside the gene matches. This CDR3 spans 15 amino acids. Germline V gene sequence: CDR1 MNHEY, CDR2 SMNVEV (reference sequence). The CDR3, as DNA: TGTGCCAGCAGTTGGACAGGCCCGGGGGACACTGAAGCTTTCTTT. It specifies CASSWTGPGDTEAFF.

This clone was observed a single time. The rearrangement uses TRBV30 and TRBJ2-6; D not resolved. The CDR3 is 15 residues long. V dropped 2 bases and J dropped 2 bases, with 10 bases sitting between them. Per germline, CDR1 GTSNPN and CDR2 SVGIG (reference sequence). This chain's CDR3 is CAWSQQPAGANVLTF. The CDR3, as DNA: TGTGCCTGGAGTCAACAGCCGGCTGGGGCCAACGTCCTGACTTTC.

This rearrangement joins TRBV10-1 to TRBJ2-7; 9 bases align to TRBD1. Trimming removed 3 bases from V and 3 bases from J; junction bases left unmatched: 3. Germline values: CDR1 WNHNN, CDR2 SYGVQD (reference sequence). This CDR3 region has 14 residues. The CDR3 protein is CASSDPGQGYEQYF. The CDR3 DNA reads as TGCGCCAGCAGTGATCCGGGACAGGGCTACGAGCAGTACTTC.

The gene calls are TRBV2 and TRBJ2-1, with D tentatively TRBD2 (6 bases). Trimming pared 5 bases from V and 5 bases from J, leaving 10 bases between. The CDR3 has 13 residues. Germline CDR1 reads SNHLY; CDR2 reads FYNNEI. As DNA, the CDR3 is TGTGCCAGCAGTCGGGACTCAGACAATGAGCAGTTCTTC. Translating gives CASSRDSDNEQFF.

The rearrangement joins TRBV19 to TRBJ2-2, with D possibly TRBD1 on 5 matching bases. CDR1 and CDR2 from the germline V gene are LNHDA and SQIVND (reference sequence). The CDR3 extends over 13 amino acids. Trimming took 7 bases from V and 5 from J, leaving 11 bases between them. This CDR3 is CASILQGTGELFF. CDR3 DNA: TGTGCCAGTATCCTCCAGGGAACCGGGGAGCTGTTTTTT.

The CDR3 reads CASSELPARSGNTIYF. The DNA for the CDR3 is TGTGCCAGCAGTGAACTACCGGCTCGCTCTGGAAACACCATATATTTT. The chain carries TRBV6-1 and TRBJ1-3; D is unresolved. V was shortened by 2 bases and J by 0 bases, with 11 bases between the two germline ends. This CDR3 is built from 16 residues. CDR1 is MNHNS, CDR2 SASEGT, per germline.

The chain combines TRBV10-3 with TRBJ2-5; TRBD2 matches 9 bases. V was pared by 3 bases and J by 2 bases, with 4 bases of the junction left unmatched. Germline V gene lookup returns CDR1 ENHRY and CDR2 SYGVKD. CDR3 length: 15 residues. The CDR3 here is CAISDNSGGQETQYF. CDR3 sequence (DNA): TGTGCCATCAGTGATAATAGCGGGGGTCAAGAGACCCAGTACTTC.

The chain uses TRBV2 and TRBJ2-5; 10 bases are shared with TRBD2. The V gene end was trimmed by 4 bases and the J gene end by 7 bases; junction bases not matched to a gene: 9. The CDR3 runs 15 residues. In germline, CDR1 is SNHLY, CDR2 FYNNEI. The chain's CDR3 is CASSVQLAGGGTQYF. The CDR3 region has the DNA TGTGCCAGCAGTGTGCAGTTAGCGGGGGGTGGGACCCAGTACTTC.

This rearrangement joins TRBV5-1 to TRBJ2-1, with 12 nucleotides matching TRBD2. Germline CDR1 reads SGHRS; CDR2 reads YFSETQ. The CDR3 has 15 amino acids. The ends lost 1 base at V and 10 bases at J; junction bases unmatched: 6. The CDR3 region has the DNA TGCGCCAGCAGCTTGCTAGCGGGAGGGGATGGGGAGCAGTTCTTC. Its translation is CASSLLAGGDGEQFF.

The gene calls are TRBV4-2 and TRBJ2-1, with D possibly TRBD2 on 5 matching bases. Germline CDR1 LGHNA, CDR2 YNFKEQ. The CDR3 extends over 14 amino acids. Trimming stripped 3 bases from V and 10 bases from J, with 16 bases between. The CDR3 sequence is CASSQGSSLREQFF. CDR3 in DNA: TGTGCCAGCAGCCAGGGGAGCAGCTTGAGGGAGCAGTTCTTC.

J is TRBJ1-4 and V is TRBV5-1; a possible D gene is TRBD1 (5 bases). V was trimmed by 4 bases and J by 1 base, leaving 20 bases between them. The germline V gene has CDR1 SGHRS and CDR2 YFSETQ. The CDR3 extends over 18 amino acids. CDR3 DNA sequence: TGCGCCAGCAGCCTGGGCAGGGACCACACTTTAACTAATGAAAAACTGTTTTTT. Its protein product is CASSLGRDHTLTNEKLFF.

The CDR3 reads CASGRSSTGELFF. The CDR3 region has the DNA TGTGCCAGTGGGCGGTCGAGCACCGGGGAGCTGTTTTTT. The chain links TRBV19 to TRBJ2-2; D unclear. The CDR3 covers 13 residues. Looked up from germline, CDR1 is LNHDA and CDR2 is SQIVND (reference sequence). The germline V and J ends were trimmed by 8 bases and 4 bases, with 11 bases remaining between them.

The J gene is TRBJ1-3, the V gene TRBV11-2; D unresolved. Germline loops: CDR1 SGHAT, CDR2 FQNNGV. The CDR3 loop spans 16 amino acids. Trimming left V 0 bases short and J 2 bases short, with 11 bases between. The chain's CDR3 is CASSLDPGITGNTIYF. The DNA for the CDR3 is TGTGCCAGCAGCTTAGATCCGGGGATCACTGGAAACACCATATATTTT.

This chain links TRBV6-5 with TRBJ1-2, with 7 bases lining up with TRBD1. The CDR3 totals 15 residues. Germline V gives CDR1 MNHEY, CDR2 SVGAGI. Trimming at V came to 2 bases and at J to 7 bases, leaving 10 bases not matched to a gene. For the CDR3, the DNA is TGTGCCAGCAGTTACGGGGGGCAGGGGGTGAGTGGCTACACCTTC. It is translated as CASSYGGQGVSGYTF.